This T cell receptor beta chain was retrieved from a study of T cell changes during pregnancy in multiple sclerosis. The CDR3 contains 14 residues. The germline V gene encodes CDR1 SGHVS and CDR2 FQNEAQ. V was shortened by 4 bases and J by 5 bases, with 14 bases between the two germline ends. Clones were sequenced by immunoSEQ multiplex PCR, and TCRdb holds only the in-frame ones, with some missing. The table lists 85,000 to 100,000 clones, about 94% of them singletons. The chain combines TRBV7-8 with TRBJ2-5, with D tentatively TRBD2 (6 bases). This TCR came from a female donor with multiple sclerosis, enrolled in a pregnancy study. Here the sequenced sample was peripheral blood, taken after pregnancy. CDR3 loop: CASSSSTGGETQYF. The CDR3 coding sequence is TGTGCCAGCAGCTCCTCGACTGGAGGGGAGACCCAGTACTTC.